These 13 T cell receptor beta chains were sequenced from one sample in a study of T cell repertoires in cytomegalovirus infection. MiXCR, applied by TCRdb to the reads, yields one record per CDR3 protein. Counted here are 85,000 to 120,000 distinct CDR3 sequences, more than 15% occurring once; the ten biggest clones make up 8%. Material for sequencing was PBMCs. Receptors were obtained from a human donor in good health (CMV status not recorded). Some clones in this sample may be carry-over from other donors' samples.

This clonotype showed up just a few times. The CDR3 region has the DNA TGTGCCATCAGTGAGTCGGAGGGGCGCGGTAATGAAAAACTGTTTTTT. Protein product: CAISESEGRGNEKLFF. The genes are TRBV10-3 and TRBJ1-4, with a weak D call TRBD1 (5 bases). From germline, CDR1 is ENHRY and CDR2 SYGVKD. V was clipped by 0 bases and J by 4 bases, with 12 bases between them. CDR3 size: 16 residues.

CDR3: CASSEGRPDQPQHF. The CDR3 nucleotides are TGTGCCAGCAGCGAGGGACGGCCAGATCAGCCCCAGCATTTT. This sequence joins TRBV28 and TRBJ1-5; D perhaps matches TRBD1 (5 bases). CDR1 and CDR2 (germline): MDHEN, SYDVKM. V gave up 6 bases and J gave up 5 bases, with 14 bases separating them. The CDR3 spans 14 residues.

The chain employs TRBV7-3 and TRBJ2-1; 10 bases are a match to TRBD2. Germline loops: CDR1 SGHTA, CDR2 FQGTGA. The CDR3 runs 16 residues. The J segment lost 6 bases and the V segment lost 2 bases, leaving 7 bases of the junction unmatched. Written as DNA, the CDR3 is TGTGCCAGCAGCTTACGGTTAGCGGGGGGCACCAATGAGCAGTTCTTC. Protein product: CASSLRLAGGTNEQFF.

The V gene is TRBV7-2, the J gene TRBJ2-3; D remains ambiguous. V was pared by 0 bases and J by 4 bases, with 14 bases between. Germline V CDR1 and CDR2: SGHTA, FQGNSA. The CDR3 has 16 amino acids. The CDR3 here is CASSLARTFLADTQYF. CDR3 DNA: TGTGCCAGCAGCTTAGCGCGGACCTTCCTCGCAGATACGCAGTATTTT.

This clonotype was seen many times. The chain joins TRBV7-3 to TRBJ1-2; perhaps TRBD1 as D (5 bases). Trimming stripped 2 bases from V and 4 bases from J, with 14 bases between. The CDR3 has 15 amino acids. Germline lookup yields CDR1 SGHTA and CDR2 FQGTGA. CDR3: CASSLVQGILYGYTF. The CDR3, as DNA: TGTGCCAGCAGCTTAGTTCAGGGAATCCTCTATGGCTACACCTTC.

CDR3 DNA sequence: TGCAGCGTTCAACCGGGGACAGGGGACTACGAGCAGTACTTC. Its translation is CSVQPGTGDYEQYF. This chain connects TRBV29-1 to TRBJ2-7; the match to TRBD1 covers 10 bases. The CDR3 sequence is 14 residues long. CDR1 is SQVTM, CDR2 ANQGSEA, per germline. V trimming: 5 bases; J trimming: 3 bases; junction bases outside the gene matches: 7.

As to this clonotype: A clone one base away is much larger, so this may be a read error. The V gene is TRBV7-3, the J gene TRBJ1-5; no reliable D call. The CDR3 extends over 13 amino acids. Germline V gives CDR1 SGHTA, CDR2 FQGTGA. The CDR3 here is CASSITRDQPQHF. The CDR3 DNA reads as TGTGCCAGCAGCATAACCAGAGATCAGCCCCAGCATTTT.

Many counts were recorded for this clonotype. The chain links TRBV29-1 to TRBJ2-2; possibly TRBD1 for D (6 bases). The V gene lost 4 bases and the J gene lost 7 bases, with 13 bases spanning the gap. In germline, CDR1 is SQVTM, CDR2 ANQGSEA. The CDR3 totals 13 residues. The CDR3 DNA sequence: TGCAGCGTTGGGGGGACATCCTACGGGGAGCTGTTTTTT. It translates to CSVGGTSYGELFF.

This clonotype has a count of ten or more. This chain links TRBV12-3 or TRBV12-4 with TRBJ1-1; perhaps TRBD1 as D (5 bases). Trimming removed 6 bases at V and 6 bases at J, with 14 bases between. This CDR3 has 13 amino acids. The CDR3 spells CASRLQGGAEAFF. The CDR3 coding sequence is TGTGCCAGCAGGCTCCAGGGTGGCGCTGAAGCTTTCTTT.

This clonotype appeared a few times. V is TRBV10-3 and J is TRBJ2-3, with 7 bases matching TRBD2. Unmatched junction bases numbered 8, after V lost 0 bases and J lost 2 bases. CDR1 ENHRY and CDR2 SYGVKD come from the germline V gene. The CDR3 contains 17 residues. In DNA, the CDR3 is TGTGCCATCAGTGAGTCGAAGCTAGCGGTAACCACAGATACGCAGTATTTT. It translates to CAISESKLAVTTDTQYF.

In its sample, this clonotype was seen a few times. V gene TRBV28 combines with J gene TRBJ2-7; either TRBD1 or TRBD2 may supply D (6 bases each). Germline V lookup: CDR1 MDHEN, CDR2 SYDVKM. The CDR3 runs 15 residues. Between the trimmed V and J ends, which lost 7 bases and 4 bases, there was a span of 20 bases. CDR3 amino acids: CASTRPPPGAYEQYF. In DNA form, the CDR3 reads TGTGCCAGCACCCGCCCCCCCCCGGGGGCATACGAGCAGTACTTC.

This clonotype has more than one count but fewer than ten. This chain links TRBV5-4 with TRBJ1-1, with 9 bases lining up with TRBD1. From germline, CDR1 is SGHNT and CDR2 YYREEE (reference sequence). J was trimmed by 5 bases and V by 5 bases; bases with no gene match: 10. This CDR3 contains 15 residues. The CDR3 loop is CASRPGTGRTTEAFF. As DNA, the CDR3 is TGTGCCAGCAGACCCGGGACAGGGAGAACTACTGAAGCTTTCTTT.

For this clonotype: This may be a read error: a much more frequent sequence differs by one nucleotide. This chain joins TRBV7-2 and TRBJ1-5, with 7 bases identical to TRBD1. Germline trimming cut 8 bases from V and 0 bases from J; bases unmatched to any gene: 7. CDR1 is SGHTA, CDR2 FQGNSA, per germline. This CDR3 has 15 residues. The CDR3 nucleotides read TGTGCCAGCGGACAGGCCGGTTTTAGCAATCAGCCCCAGCATTTT. Translation gives CASGQAGFSNQPQHF. The full variable domain, rest sourced from reference TRBV7-2 and TRBJ1-5, is GAGVSQSPSNKVTEKGKDVELRCDPISGHTALYWYRQSLGQGLEFLIYFQGNSAPDKSGLPSDRFSAERTGGSVSTLTIQRTQQEDSAVYLCASGQAGFSNQPQHFGDGTRLSIL.